These 20 T cell receptor beta chains were all obtained from the same sample, sequenced in a study of T cell changes during pregnancy in multiple sclerosis. TCRdb's table, derived via immunoSEQ multiplex PCR, lists solely in-frame clones and lacks some. Among tens of thousands of clones listed, about 90% were seen once. Sequencing was performed on CD4+ T cells from peripheral blood mononuclear cells, taken after pregnancy. Source of these receptors: a female donor in good health, enrolled as a control in a pregnancy study.

This chain joins TRBV5-6 and TRBJ1-2, with 9 positions matching TRBD1. Germline CDR1 is SGHDT and CDR2 is YYEEEE. This CDR3 has 14 residues. V was clipped by 1 base and J by 8 bases; unmatched bases: 6. The CDR3 sequence is CASSLLQGAGGYTF. In DNA form, the CDR3 reads TGTGCCAGCAGCTTGTTACAGGGGGCTGGAGGCTACACCTTC.

The rearrangement joins TRBV19 to TRBJ1-1, with 8 bases that match TRBD1. This CDR3 is 14 amino acids long. CDR1 and CDR2 from the germline V gene are LNHDA and SQIVND (reference sequence). The ends lost 3 bases at V and 1 base at J; junction bases unmatched: 1. The chain's CDR3 is CASSIGTGNTEAFF. Written as DNA, the CDR3 is TGTGCCAGTAGTATCGGGACAGGGAACACTGAAGCTTTCTTT.

This chain uses TRBV6-6 with TRBJ2-3; 12 bases map to TRBD2. Germline V gene sequence: CDR1 MNHNY, CDR2 SVGAGI (reference sequence). Unmatched junction bases numbered 7, after V lost 4 bases and J lost 5 bases. The CDR3 runs 16 residues. CDR3 amino acids: CASSLSSGGAVDTQYF. The CDR3 bases are TGTGCCAGCAGTTTATCTAGCGGGGGGGCAGTAGATACGCAGTATTTT.

V and J are TRBV5-1 and TRBJ2-7; TRBD2 is a possible D gene (5 bases). The CDR3 has 14 amino acids. Germline loops: CDR1 SGHRS, CDR2 YFSETQ. V was trimmed by 4 bases and J by 3 bases, leaving 14 bases between them. The CDR3 is CASSRSSQDYEQYF. The CDR3 DNA sequence: TGCGCCAGCAGCCGGTCTAGCCAGGACTACGAGCAGTACTTC.

The V and J genes are TRBV7-2 and TRBJ2-7; 7 bases are a match to TRBD1. V was pared by 2 bases and J by 4 bases, with 8 bases of the junction left unmatched. Germline V gene lookup returns CDR1 SGHTA and CDR2 FQGNSA. CDR3 length equals 15 residues. CDR3 region: CASSLTRTGHYEQYF. Written as DNA, the CDR3 is TGTGCCAGCAGCTTAACACGGACAGGCCATTACGAGCAGTACTTC.

The V and J genes are TRBV4-3 and TRBJ2-3; 11 bases match TRBD2. Per germline, CDR1 LGHNA and CDR2 YSLEER. The V and J ends lost 1 base and 14 bases, in that order; junction bases with no gene match: 5. The CDR3 consists of 13 residues. CDR3 nucleotide sequence: TGCGCCAGCAGCCAAGGCCTAGCGGGGGGCGGGTATTTT. Protein: CASSQGLAGGGYF.

J is TRBJ1-1 and V is TRBV6-5; tentatively, D is TRBD1 (5 bases). The CDR3 is 15 residues long. The V gene's germline CDR1 is MNHEY and CDR2 SVGAGI. Trimming removed 0 bases from V and 1 base from J, with 9 bases in between. This CDR3 reads CASSYSLQGNTEAFF. The DNA for the CDR3 is TGTGCCAGCAGTTACTCACTGCAGGGGAACACTGAAGCTTTCTTT.

The V gene is TRBV4-3, the J gene TRBJ2-5; 9 nucleotides agree with TRBD1. Per germline, CDR1 LGHNA and CDR2 YSLEER. V trimming: 2 bases; J trimming: 4 bases; junction bases outside the gene matches: 5. The CDR3 has 15 residues. DNA for the CDR3: TGCGCCAGCAGCCAATTGGGGACAGGGTCAGAGACCCAGTACTTC. This encodes CASSQLGTGSETQYF.

This chain joins TRBV21-1 and TRBJ1-2; TRBD1 was called by the table and not checked on the DNA. TRBV21-1 represents a pseudogene. The CDR3 runs to 15 residues. Here the CDR3 reads CASSKSARVRYGYTF. CDR3 in DNA: TGTGCCAGCAGCAAATCTGCCAGGGTGAGGTATGGCTACACCTTC.

The chain is built from TRBV5-1 and TRBJ1-1; D is possibly TRBD1 (6 bases). The length of the CDR3 is 15 residues. Germline-derived CDR1 and CDR2 are SGHRS and YFSETQ. V was clipped by 4 bases and J by 5 bases, with 18 bases between them. The CDR3 sequence: CASSAGGGAGTEAFF. CDR3 sequence (DNA): TGCGCCAGCAGCGCGGGGGGGGGCGCAGGGACTGAAGCTTTCTTT.

The V gene is TRBV18, the J gene TRBJ1-1; no reliable D call. In germline, CDR1 is KGHSH, CDR2 LQKENI. The CDR3 has 12 residues. V was clipped by 3 bases and J by 8 bases, with 10 bases between them. The CDR3 reads CASSPQAAEAFF. CDR3 nucleotides: TGTGCCAGCTCACCTCAGGCCGCCGAAGCTTTCTTT.

The genes are TRBV11-2 and TRBJ1-3; TRBD1 matches at 7 bases. Germline CDR1 and CDR2: SGHAT and FQNNGV. The V gene end was trimmed by 1 base and the J gene end by 4 bases; junction bases not matched to a gene: 4. The CDR3 loop spans 15 amino acids. CDR3 in amino acids: CASSLVGGAGNTIYF. For the CDR3, the DNA is TGTGCCAGCAGCTTAGTAGGGGGCGCCGGAAACACCATATATTTT.

V is TRBV7-8 and J is TRBJ2-7; tentatively, D is TRBD2 (5 bases). The CDR3 covers 14 residues. V lost 1 base and J 4 bases, leaving 11 bases between the germline ends. The germline CDR1 and CDR2 sequences are SGHVS and FQNEAQ. CDR3: CASSLVSPGYEQYF. The DNA for the CDR3 is TGTGCCAGCAGCTTAGTGAGTCCGGGGTACGAGCAGTACTTC.

In DNA, the CDR3 is TGTGCCAGCAGCTTAGCGGGGCCCACCGGGGAGCTGTTTTTT. Translating it yields CASSLAGPTGELFF. V and J are TRBV7-9 and TRBJ2-2; D is possibly TRBD1 (5 bases). The V and J ends lost 0 bases and 4 bases respectively, with 6 bases between them. The germline V gene has CDR1 SEHNR and CDR2 FQNEAQ (reference sequence). This CDR3 is 14 amino acids long.

V gene TRBV11-3 combines with J gene TRBJ2-1; possible D gene TRBD2, 7 bases. V lost 5 bases to trimming and J lost 4 bases, with 12 bases between them. The germline CDR1 and CDR2 sequences are SGHNT and YENEEA. The CDR3 has 14 residues. The CDR3 loop reads CASSRGAAYNEQFF. The CDR3 DNA reads as TGTGCCAGCAGCCGGGGGGCGGCGTACAATGAGCAGTTCTTC.

The rearrangement uses TRBV5-1 and TRBJ2-1; TRBD2 might be the D (6 bases). The germline V and J ends were trimmed by 4 bases and 10 bases, with 12 bases remaining between them. The CDR3 is made up of 12 amino acids. CDR1 SGHRS and CDR2 YFSETQ come from the germline V gene. The CDR3 region has the DNA TGCGCCAGCAGCCCGGAGGGCTGGGAGCAGTTCTTC. Translated, it gives CASSPEGWEQFF.

The chain carries TRBV29-1 and TRBJ1-2; D is possibly TRBD1 (5 bases). From germline, CDR1 is SQVTM and CDR2 ANQGSEA. This CDR3 contains 11 residues. V dropped 6 bases and J dropped 6 bases, with 11 bases sitting between them. CDR3 in amino acids: CSVAGGDGYTF. The CDR3 DNA reads as TGCAGCGTGGCCGGGGGGGATGGCTACACCTTC.

The rearrangement links TRBV28 to TRBJ1-2, with D tentatively TRBD1 (5 bases). This CDR3 region has 12 residues. The V end lost 3 bases, the J end lost 7 bases, and 9 bases lay between the germline ends. CDR1 is MDHEN and CDR2 is SYDVKM in the germline V gene. CDR3 nucleotide sequence: TGTGCCAGCAGTTTTAGGGGTCGTGGCTACACCTTC. Its protein product is CASSFRGRGYTF.

This clone showed up just once. The gene calls are TRBV16 and TRBJ2-1; possible D gene TRBD1, 6 bases. With 8 bases removed from V and 7 bases from J, the gap between germline ends came to 9 bases. The CDR3 contains 11 residues. Per the germline V gene, CDR1 is KGHSY and CDR2 is FQNENV. CDR3 region: CASHQGNEQFF. The CDR3 DNA sequence: TGTGCCAGCCATCAGGGGAATGAGCAGTTCTTC.

This chain joins TRBV9 and TRBJ1-1; 7 bases fit TRBD1. Germline trimming cut 3 bases from V and 1 base from J; bases unmatched to any gene: 3. The CDR3 length is 14 residues. Germline lookup yields CDR1 SGDLS and CDR2 YYNGEE. CDR3 in amino acids: CASSGGQRNTEAFF. In DNA, the CDR3 is TGTGCCAGCAGCGGGGGACAGCGGAACACTGAAGCTTTCTTT.